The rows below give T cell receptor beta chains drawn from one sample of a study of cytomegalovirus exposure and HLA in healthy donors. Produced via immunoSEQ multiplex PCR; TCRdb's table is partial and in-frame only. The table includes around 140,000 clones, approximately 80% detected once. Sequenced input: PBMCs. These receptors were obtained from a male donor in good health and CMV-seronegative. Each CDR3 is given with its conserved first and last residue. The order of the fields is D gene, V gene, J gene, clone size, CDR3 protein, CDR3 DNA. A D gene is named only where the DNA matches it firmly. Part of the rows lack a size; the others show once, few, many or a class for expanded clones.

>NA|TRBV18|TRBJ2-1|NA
CASSPPAGNEQFF
TGTGCCAGCTCACCACCAGCGGGCAATGAGCAGTTCTTC
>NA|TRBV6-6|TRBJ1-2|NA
CASSYKGANYGYTF
TGTGCCAGCAGTTACAAAGGGGCAAACTATGGCTACACCTTC
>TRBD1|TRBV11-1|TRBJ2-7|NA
CASSGDRAHEQYF
TGTGCCAGCAGCGGGGACAGGGCCCACGAGCAGTACTTC
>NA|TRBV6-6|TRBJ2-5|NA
CASSYGTSGAETQYF
TGTGCCAGCAGTTACGGGACCTCAGGGGCCGAGACCCAGTACTTC
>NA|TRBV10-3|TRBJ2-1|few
CAIASSGLEFF
TGTGCCATCGCCTCCTCGGGACTTGAGTTCTTC
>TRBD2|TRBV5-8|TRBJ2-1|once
CASSSGGGSYNEQFF
TGTGCCAGCAGCTCGGGGGGGGGCTCCTACAATGAGCAGTTCTTC
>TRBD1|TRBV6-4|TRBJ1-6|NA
CASSPKTGPFSPLHF
TGTGCCAGCAGTCCCAAGACAGGGCCTTTTTCACCCCTCCACTTT
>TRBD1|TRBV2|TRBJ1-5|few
CASRDRGMRQPQHF
TGTGCCAGCAGAGACAGGGGGATGAGGCAGCCCCAGCATTTT
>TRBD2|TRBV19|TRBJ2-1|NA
CASSITHLAGGPNEQFF
TGTGCCAGTAGTATCACCCACTTAGCGGGAGGGCCGAATGAGCAGTTCTTC
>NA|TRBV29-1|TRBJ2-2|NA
CSVEDGRGAVNTGELFF
TGCAGCGTTGAAGATGGACGGGGGGCAGTAAACACCGGGGAGCTGTTTTTT
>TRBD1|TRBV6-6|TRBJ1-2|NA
CASIRDSSNYGYTF
TGTGCCAGCATTCGGGACAGCTCTAACTATGGCTACACCTTC
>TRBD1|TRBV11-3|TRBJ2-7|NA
CASSLESGQGREQYF
TGTGCCAGCAGCTTAGAGAGCGGACAGGGCCGAGAGCAGTACTTC
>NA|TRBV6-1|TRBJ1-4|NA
CASSDDISAATNEKLFF
TGTGCCAGCAGTGACGACATATCGGCTGCAACTAATGAAAAACTGTTTTTT
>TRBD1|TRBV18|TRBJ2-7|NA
CASSLLDRSYEQYF
TGTGCCAGCTCACTTCTGGACAGGTCCTACGAGCAGTACTTC
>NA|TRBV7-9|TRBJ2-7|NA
CSSSKKNQEYEQYF
TGTTCCAGCAGCAAAAAAAATCAGGAATACGAGCAGTACTTC
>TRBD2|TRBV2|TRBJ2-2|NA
CASRGPSGRDTGELFF
TGTGCCAGCAGGGGCCCTAGCGGGCGCGACACCGGGGAGCTGTTTTTT
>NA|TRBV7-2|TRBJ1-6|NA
CASSLDRFYLGSPLHF
TGTGCCAGCAGCTTAGACAGATTTTATTTAGGTTCACCCCTCCACTTT
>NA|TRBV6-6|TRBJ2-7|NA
CASSYGQGIYEQYF
TGTGCCAGCAGTTACGGCCAGGGTATCTACGAGCAGTACTTC